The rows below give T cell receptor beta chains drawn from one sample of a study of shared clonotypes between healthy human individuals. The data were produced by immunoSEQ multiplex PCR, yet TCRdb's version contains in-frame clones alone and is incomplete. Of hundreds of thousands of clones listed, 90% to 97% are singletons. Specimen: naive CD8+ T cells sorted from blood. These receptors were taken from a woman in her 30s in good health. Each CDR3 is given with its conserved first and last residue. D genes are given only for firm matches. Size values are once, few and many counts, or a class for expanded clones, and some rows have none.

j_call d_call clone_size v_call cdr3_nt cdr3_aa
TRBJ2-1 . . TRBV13 TGTGCCAGCAGCCCAAGGGGGAGGGCTGGGAATGAGCAGTTCTTC CASSPRGRAGNEQFF
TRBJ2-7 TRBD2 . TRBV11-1 TGTGCCAGCAGCTTCGCGGGAGGCTACGAGCAGTACTTC CASSFAGGYEQYF
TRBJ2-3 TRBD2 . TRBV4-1 TGCGCCAGCAGCCAATCAGGACTAGCCCCCGCAGATACGCAGTATTTT CASSQSGLAPADTQYF
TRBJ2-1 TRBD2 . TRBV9 TGTGCCAGCAGCGCCAACCCTAGCGGGGCCTCCTACAATGAGCAGTTCTTC CASSANPSGASYNEQFF
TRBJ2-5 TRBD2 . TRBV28 TGTGCCAGCAGTGCACCGACTAGCGGGATACGGACCCAGTACTTC CASSAPTSGIRTQYF
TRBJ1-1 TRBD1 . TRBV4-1 TGCGCCAGCGGCGACATTATCGGACAGGGGAGAAACACTGAAGCTTTCTTT CASGDIIGQGRNTEAFF
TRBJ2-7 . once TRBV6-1 TGTGCCAGCAGTGAGGACAGCAACGAGCAGTACTTC CASSEDSNEQYF
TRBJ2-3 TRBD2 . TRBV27 TGTGCCAGCAGCCATCAGACTAGCGGACGACGCTTTGATACGCAGTATTTT CASSHQTSGRRFDTQYF
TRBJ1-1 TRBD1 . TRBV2 TGTGCCAGCCGCCCCGGGACAGCCGAAGCTTTCTTT CASRPGTAEAFF
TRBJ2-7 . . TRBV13 TGTGCCAGCAGCCCCCTCGGGGAGGACGAGCAGTACTTC CASSPLGEDEQYF
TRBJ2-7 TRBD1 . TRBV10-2 TGCGCCAGCAGGTCGGGACAGACCTACGAGCAGTACTTC CASRSGQTYEQYF
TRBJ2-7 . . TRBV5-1 TGCGCCAGCAGCCCAAAAGTGGAGGGAGGACAATACGAGCAGTACTTC CASSPKVEGGQYEQYF
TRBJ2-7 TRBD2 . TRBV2 TGTGCCAGCAGCGAGACACTAGCGGGAGTGCGAGAGCAGTACTTC CASSETLAGVREQYF
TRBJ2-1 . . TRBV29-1 TGCAGCGTTGTCGGGGCAGTTCAGCAGTTCTTC CSVVGAVQQFF
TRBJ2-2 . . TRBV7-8 TGTGCCAGCAGCTGGAGTTCAGAGGGCTACTACACCGGGGAGCTGTTTTTT CASSWSSEGYYTGELFF
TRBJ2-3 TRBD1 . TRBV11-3 TGTGCCAGCAGCCCAACCGGGACAGGCACAGATACGCAGTATTTT CASSPTGTGTDTQYF
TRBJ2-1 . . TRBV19 TGTGCCAGTAAAGCTGCGGCGGTGGGCCGCCGGGAGCAGTTCTTC CASKAAAVGRREQFF
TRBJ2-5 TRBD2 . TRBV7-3 TGTGCCAGCAGCTTAGCGGGAGGGCCGAGGGAGACCCAGTACTTC CASSLAGGPRETQYF
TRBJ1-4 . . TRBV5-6 TGTGCCAGCAGCTCCCGTTGGGGGGTAACTAATGAAAAACTGTTTTTT CASSSRWGVTNEKLFF
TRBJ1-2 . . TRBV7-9 TGTGCCAGCAGCTCCTTCGGATATCGGGACAATAATGGCTACACCTTC CASSSFGYRDNNGYTF
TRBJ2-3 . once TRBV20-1 TGCAGTGCTAGGGTCGGGGTCATGGAGTATTTT CSARVGVMEYF
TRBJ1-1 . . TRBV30 TGTGCCTGGAGTCCCCTGGGTACTGAAGCTTTCTTT CAWSPLGTEAFF
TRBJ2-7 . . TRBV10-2 TGCGCCAGCAGCGACCGGGACTCGACCTACGAGCAGTACTTC CASSDRDSTYEQYF
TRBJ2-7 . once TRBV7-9 TGTGCCAGCAGCTTAGGAACACCGAGCGAGCAGTACTTC CASSLGTPSEQYF
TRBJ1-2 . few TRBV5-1 TGCGCCAGCAACGAGGGAAATCCTAACTATGGCTACACCTTC CASNEGNPNYGYTF
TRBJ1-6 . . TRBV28 TGTGCCAGCAGTACCTACAGGCCGGGACCCCTCCACTTT CASSTYRPGPLHF
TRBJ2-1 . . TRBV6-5 TGTGCCAGCAGCCTAATAAGGGGATACAATGAGCAGTTCTTC CASSLIRGYNEQFF
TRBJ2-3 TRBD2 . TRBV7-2 TGTGCCAGCAGCTTTATTCGGGAGGCAGATACGCAGTATTTT CASSFIREADTQYF
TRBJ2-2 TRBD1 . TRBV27 TGTGCCAGCAGTCTAACCCCCAGGGGGCCGGGCACCGGGGAGCTGTTTTTT CASSLTPRGPGTGELFF
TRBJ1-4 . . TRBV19 TGTGCCAGTAGTACTCCTGACAGAAATGAAAAACTGTTTTTT CASSTPDRNEKLFF
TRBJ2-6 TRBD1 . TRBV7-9 TGTGCCAGCAGCGCGGGTTCCGGGACAGGGGGAAGTGGGGCCAACGTCCTGACTTTC CASSAGSGTGGSGANVLTF
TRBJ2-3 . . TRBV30 TGTGCCTGGGGGGCTGGGGGCGGGACGGAGACAGATACGCAGTATTTT CAWGAGGGTETDTQYF
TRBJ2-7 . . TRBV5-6 TGTGCCAGCAGCCCGTGGGCGAGAAGTCCCGAGCAGTACTTC CASSPWARSPEQYF
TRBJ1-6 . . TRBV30 TGTGCCTGGAGTGTAGGGGGTGAACCCCTCCACTTT CAWSVGGEPLHF
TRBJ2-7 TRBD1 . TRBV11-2 TGTGCCAGCAGCTGGGACAGGGGGCCAGAGCAGTACTTC CASSWDRGPEQYF
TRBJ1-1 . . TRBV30 TGTGCCTGGAGTCTCAAGAACACTGAAGCTTTCTTT CAWSLKNTEAFF
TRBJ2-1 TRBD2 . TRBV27 TGTGCCAGCAGTTTCTTAGCGGGGGGCGATGAGCAGTTCTTC CASSFLAGGDEQFF
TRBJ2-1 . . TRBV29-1 TGCAGCGTCTGGGGACGCGGGAATGAGCAGTTCTTC CSVWGRGNEQFF
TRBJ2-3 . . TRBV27 TGTGCCAGCAGAGAACGCACAGATACGCAGTATTTT CASRERTDTQYF
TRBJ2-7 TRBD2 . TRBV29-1 TGCAGCGTAGACCTAGCGGGGGGATCCTACGAGCAGTACTTC CSVDLAGGSYEQYF
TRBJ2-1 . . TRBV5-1 TGCGCCAGCAGCTTGGCCTCTTCGGTTGAGCAGTTCTTC CASSLASSVEQFF
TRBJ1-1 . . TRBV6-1 TGTGCCAGCAGTGGGGGCCATTTGGTTGGAAACACTGAAGCTTTCTTT CASSGGHLVGNTEAFF
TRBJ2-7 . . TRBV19 TGTGCCAGCTCAGCGGGTGCCTCCTACGAGCAGTACTTC CASSAGASYEQYF
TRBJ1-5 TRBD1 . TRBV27 TGTGCCAGCAGTACCACCCAGGGGGGAAATCAGCCCCAGCATTTT CASSTTQGGNQPQHF
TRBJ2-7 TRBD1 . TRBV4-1 TGCGCCAGCAGCCACCTGACAGGGTCGGGCACGGGACCAGGTTACGAGCAGTACTTC CASSHLTGSGTGPGYEQYF
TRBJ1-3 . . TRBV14 TGTGCCAGCAGCCAAACTAGGCAGGCCTCTGGAAACACCATATATTTT CASSQTRQASGNTIYF
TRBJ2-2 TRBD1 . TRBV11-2 TGTGCCAGCAGCCAAGCCCGAGACAGGGTGCGCACCGGGGAGCTGTTTTTT CASSQARDRVRTGELFF
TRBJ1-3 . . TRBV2 TGTGCCAGCAGGTTAGACACCATATATTTT CASRLDTIYF
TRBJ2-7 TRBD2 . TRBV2 TGTGCCAGCAGGCCGGGACTAGCGGTATACGAGCAGTACTTC CASRPGLAVYEQYF
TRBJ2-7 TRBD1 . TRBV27 TGTGCCAGCGCTGACAGGGTGTGGTACGAGCAGTACTTC CASADRVWYEQYF